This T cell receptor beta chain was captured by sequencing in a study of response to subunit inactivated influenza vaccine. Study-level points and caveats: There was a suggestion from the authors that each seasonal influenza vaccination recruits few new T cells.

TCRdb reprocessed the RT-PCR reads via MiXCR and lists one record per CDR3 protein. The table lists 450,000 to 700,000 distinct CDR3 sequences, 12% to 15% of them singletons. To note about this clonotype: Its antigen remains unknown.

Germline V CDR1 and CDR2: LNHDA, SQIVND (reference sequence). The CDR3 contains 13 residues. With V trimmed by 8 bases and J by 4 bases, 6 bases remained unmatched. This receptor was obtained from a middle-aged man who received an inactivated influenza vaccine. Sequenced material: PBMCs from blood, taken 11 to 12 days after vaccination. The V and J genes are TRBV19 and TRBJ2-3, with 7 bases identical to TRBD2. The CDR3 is CASGLVVSDTQYF. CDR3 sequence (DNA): TGTGCCAGTGGACTAGTCGTATCAGATACGCAGTATTTT.